Detailed here is one T cell receptor beta chain. What it binds is not known. Additional DNA sequences in this sample encode the identical CDR3. The data derive from a study of cytomegalovirus exposure and HLA in healthy donors. Study conclusions and caveats: According to the study, roughly 160 TCR beta chains were cytomegalovirus-associated. Sequencing probably produced one cluster of sequence variants that were highly shared.

PCR primers comprised 60 Vbeta and 13 Jbeta primers. The repertoire was sequenced with immunoSEQ multiplex PCR; TCRdb's copy has only in-frame clones and lacks some. Its listing shows some 53,000 clones. This CDR3 is built from 15 residues. Germline assignment: CDR1 SGHRS and CDR2 YFSETQ. V shed 0 bases and J 0 bases; nucleotides not matched to a gene: 2. This chain joins TRBV5-1 and TRBJ1-1; TRBD1 agrees at 7 bases. This clonotype originated in a woman aged 60-75 years in good health and CMV-seropositive. Material for sequencing was PBMCs. This CDR3 reads CASSLAGQVNTEAFF. The CDR3 nucleotides read TGCGCCAGCAGCTTGGCCGGACAGGTGAACACTGAAGCTTTCTTT.